This T cell receptor beta chain was retrieved from a study of blood T cell repertoires in COVID-19 (TCRdb year 2020). A note on the overall study: Collaborator samples came from the United States, Italy and Spain and covered acute and convalescent phases of COVID-19. Deeply sampled blood TCRbeta repertoires from subjects exposed to, actively infected with, or recovered from COVID-19 were included in the dataset. The material from the prospective study consisted of cDNA or gDNA derived from T cells, B-cell-depleted T cells, or PBMCs. Where HLA class I and class II types were available, the types were taken from metadata supplied by the sample provider, not from assay-based typing. The sample metadata nearly always contained a de-identified subject ID, COVID-19 status, age in years and sex. The samples were drawn from two sources: the first 160 participants of the ongoing ImmuneRACE study, and 1,200 or so subjects contributed by 6 global collaborators. The repertoires were released in a freely available public database meant as a resource for research on the immune response to SARS-CoV-2. General findings and caveats noted by the study authors: Clinical and demographic metadata were provided uncurated, with the amount varying by source and participant.

The collaborating institutions used their own protocols to collect whole blood in K2EDTA tubes. Collaborator samples were shipped for TCRbeta analysis as frozen whole blood, isolated PBMCs, or DNA extracted from either sample type. The immunoSEQ Assay, a bias-controlled multiplex PCR, was used to amplify TCRbeta CDR3 regions from genomic DNA. The authors processed their data as follows. The number of nucleated cells in each sample was estimated by amplification of reference gene primers within the assay. To quantify the absolute abundance of each unique TCRbeta CDR3 rearrangement, sequence reads were collapsed and filtered. Productive Simpson clonality was computed per sample as the square root of Simpson's diversity index over productive rearrangements. The table was pulled from immuneACCESS by TCRdb, which kept in-frame rearrangements only. Such tables lose some clones; where checked, under half of the loss comes from unresolved V genes, and the rest has no known cause. V, J and clone size reflect that table, while D and trimming were determined from the DNA. The sample table lists around 150,000 clones, around 90% of them with a count of one. Together, the top ten hold about 4.6% of the sample.

CDR1 is given as SGHTA and CDR2 as FQGNSA, both from the germline V gene. At the junction V is shortened by 1 base and J by 6 bases; bases outside the gene matches: 4. There are 15 amino acids in the CDR3, from cysteine to phenylalanine inclusive. The only DNA kept is the CDR3, 45 bases in frame from the first base. This clone was counted only a few times. Which antigen it targets is not known. No per-base quality is available; no much larger clone lies one base away. The TCR sequence derives from a woman in her fifties or sixties with active or convalescent COVID-19. Sequencing input: peripheral blood. The chain links TRBV7-2 with TRBJ2-1, and 9 junctional nucleotides match TRBD2. The CDR3 protein is CASSLVAGGSNEQFF. The nucleotide sequence reads as follows: TGTGCCAGCAGCTTAGTGGCGGGGGGGTCCAATGAGCAGTTCTTC.